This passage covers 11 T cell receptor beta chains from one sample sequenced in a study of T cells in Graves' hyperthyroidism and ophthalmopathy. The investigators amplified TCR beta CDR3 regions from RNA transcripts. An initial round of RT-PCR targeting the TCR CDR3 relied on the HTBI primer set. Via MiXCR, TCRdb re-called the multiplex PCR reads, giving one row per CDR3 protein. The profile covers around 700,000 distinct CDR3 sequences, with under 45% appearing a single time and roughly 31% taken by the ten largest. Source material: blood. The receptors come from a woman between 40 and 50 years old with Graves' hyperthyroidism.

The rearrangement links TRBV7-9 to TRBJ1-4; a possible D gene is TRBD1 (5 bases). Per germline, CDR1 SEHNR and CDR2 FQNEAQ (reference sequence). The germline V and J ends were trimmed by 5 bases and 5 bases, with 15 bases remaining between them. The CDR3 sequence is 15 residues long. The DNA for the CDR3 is TGTGCCAGCAGCCCCCGGGACGGTGCCAATGAAAAACTGTTTTTT. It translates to CASSPRDGANEKLFF.

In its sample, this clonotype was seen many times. The CDR3 reads CASSLSITSYEQYF. CDR3 DNA sequence: TGCGCCAGCAGCTTGTCCATTACTTCCTACGAGCAGTACTTC. This chain joins TRBV5-1 and TRBJ2-7, with unresolved D. Trimming took 1 base from V and 1 from J, leaving 9 bases between them. The CDR3 is 14 residues long. CDR1 SGHRS and CDR2 YFSETQ come from the germline V gene.

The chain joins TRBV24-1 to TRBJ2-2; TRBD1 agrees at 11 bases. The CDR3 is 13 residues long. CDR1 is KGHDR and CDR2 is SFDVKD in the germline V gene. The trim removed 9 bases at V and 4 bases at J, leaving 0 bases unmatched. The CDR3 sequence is CATGTGGTGELFF. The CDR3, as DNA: TGTGCCACCGGGACAGGGGGCACCGGGGAGCTGTTTTTT.

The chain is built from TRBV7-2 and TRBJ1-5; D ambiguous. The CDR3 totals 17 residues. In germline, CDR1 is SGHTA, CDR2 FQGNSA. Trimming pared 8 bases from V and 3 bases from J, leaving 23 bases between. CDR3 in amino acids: CASVVATRKVLNQPQHF. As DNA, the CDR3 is TGTGCCAGCGTTGTGGCAACTAGGAAGGTCCTCAATCAGCCCCAGCATTTT.

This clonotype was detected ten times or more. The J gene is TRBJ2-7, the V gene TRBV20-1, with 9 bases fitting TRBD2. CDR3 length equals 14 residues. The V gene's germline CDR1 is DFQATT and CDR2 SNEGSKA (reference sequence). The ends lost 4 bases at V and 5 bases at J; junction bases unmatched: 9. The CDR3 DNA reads TGCAGTGCTATCCACGGGACTAGCCGCAACGAGCAGTACTTC. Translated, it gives CSAIHGTSRNEQYF.

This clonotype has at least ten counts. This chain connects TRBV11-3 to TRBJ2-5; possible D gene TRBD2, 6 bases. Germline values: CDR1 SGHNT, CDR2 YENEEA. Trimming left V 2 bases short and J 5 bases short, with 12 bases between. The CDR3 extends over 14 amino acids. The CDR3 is CASSLPEGGETQYF. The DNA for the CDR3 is TGTGCCAGCAGCTTACCCGAAGGAGGGGAGACCCAGTACTTC.

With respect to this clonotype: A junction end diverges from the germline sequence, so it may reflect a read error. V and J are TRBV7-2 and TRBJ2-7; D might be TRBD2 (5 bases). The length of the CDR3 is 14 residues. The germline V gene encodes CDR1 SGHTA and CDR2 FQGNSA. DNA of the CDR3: TGTGCCAGCAGCTTCTGGTGGGAAACCGGGGAGCTGTACTTC. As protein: CASSFWWETGELYF.

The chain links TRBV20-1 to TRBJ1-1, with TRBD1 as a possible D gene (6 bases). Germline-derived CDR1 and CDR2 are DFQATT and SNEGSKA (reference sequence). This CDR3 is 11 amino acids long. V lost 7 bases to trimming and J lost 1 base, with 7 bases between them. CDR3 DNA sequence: TGCAGTGAGACAGGGAACACTGAAGCTTTCTTT. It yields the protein CSETGNTEAFF.

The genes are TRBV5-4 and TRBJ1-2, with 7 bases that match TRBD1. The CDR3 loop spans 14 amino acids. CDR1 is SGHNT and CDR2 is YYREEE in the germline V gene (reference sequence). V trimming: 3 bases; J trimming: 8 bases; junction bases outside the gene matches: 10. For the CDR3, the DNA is TGTGCCAGCAGCTCGACAGGGCCGTTTTCAGGCTACACCTTC. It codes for CASSSTGPFSGYTF.

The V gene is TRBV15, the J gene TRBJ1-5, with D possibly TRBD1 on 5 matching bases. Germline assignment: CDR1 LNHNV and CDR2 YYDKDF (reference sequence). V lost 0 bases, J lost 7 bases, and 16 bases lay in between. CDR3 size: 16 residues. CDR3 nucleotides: TGTGCCACCAGCAGAGATCCGGGGACGGGGCGCCAGCCCCAGCATTTT. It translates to CATSRDPGTGRQPQHF.

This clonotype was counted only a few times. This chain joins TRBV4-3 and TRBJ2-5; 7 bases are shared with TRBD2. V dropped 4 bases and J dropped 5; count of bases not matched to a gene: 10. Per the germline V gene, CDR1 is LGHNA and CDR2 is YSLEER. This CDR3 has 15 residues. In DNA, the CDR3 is TGCGCCAGCAGCCCCACGGCGGGGGAAGGGGAGACCCAGTACTTC. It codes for CASSPTAGEGETQYF.